The 5 T cell receptor beta chains presented below share a single source sample, sequenced in a study of blood T cell repertoires in COVID-19. The repertoire was sequenced with immunoSEQ multiplex PCR; TCRdb's copy has only in-frame clones and lacks some. The data contain fewer than 350,000 clones, less than 90% of them seen just once; the ten biggest clones take up approximately 12%. The source material was peripheral blood. The receptors were sampled from a young woman with COVID-19, enrolled during active disease.

This clone was seen only once. This sequence joins TRBV21-1 and TRBJ2-7; the table's D call of TRBD2 was not tested on the DNA. TRBV21-1 is labeled a pseudogene. This CDR3 region has 16 residues. The CDR3 loop is CASSKFFREGCREQYF. The CDR3 DNA reads TGTGCCAGCAGCAAATTTTTCCGGGAGGGTTGTCGCGAGCAGTACTTC.

J is TRBJ1-2 and V is TRBV27; unclear D gene. The length of the CDR3 is 17 residues. V was trimmed by 5 bases and J by 4 bases, leaving 23 bases between them. Germline CDR1 MNHEY, CDR2 SMNVEV (reference sequence). CDR3 DNA: TGTGCCAGCAGTGGCTCGCCCCTTTACAGAGAAAGCTATGGCTACACCTTC. Amino acid sequence: CASSGSPLYRESYGYTF.

The CDR3 spells CASSSQTGLAGGRYQETQYF. CDR3 sequence (DNA): TGCGCCAGCAGCTCACAAACGGGACTAGCGGGGGGACGATACCAAGAGACCCAGTACTTC. The rearrangement uses TRBV5-1 and TRBJ2-5; 15 nucleotides line up with TRBD2. V lost 3 bases and J lost 0; bases outside the gene matches: 12. The germline CDR1 and CDR2 sequences are SGHRS and YFSETQ. The CDR3 is made up of 20 amino acids. Complete variable domain (other parts from reference TRBV5-1 and TRBJ2-5): KAGVTQTPRYLIKTRGQQVTLSCSPISGHRSVSWYQQTPGQGLQFLFEYFSETQRNKGNFPGRFSGRQFSNSRSEMNVSTLELGDSALYLCASSSQTGLAGGRYQETQYFGPGTRLLVL.

This sequence joins TRBV25-1 and TRBJ2-2; D gene unclear. The CDR3 totals 15 residues. Germline assignment: CDR1 MGHDK and CDR2 SYGVNS. V was cut by 5 bases and J by 5 bases, with 15 bases left in between. The chain's CDR3 is CASSPPPRRTGELFF. CDR3 in DNA: TGTGCCAGCAGTCCCCCCCCGAGGAGAACCGGGGAGCTGTTTTTT.

This chain uses TRBV5-4 with TRBJ1-2; TRBD1 matches at 11 bases. The V gene end was trimmed by 6 bases and the J gene end by 8 bases; junction bases not matched to a gene: 6. Looked up from germline, CDR1 is SGHNT and CDR2 is YYREEE (reference sequence). The CDR3 length is 13 residues. The CDR3 region has the DNA TGTGCCAGCATTGGACAGGGGGCGGAGGGCTACACCTTC. Its translation is CASIGQGAEGYTF.